This is a list of T cell receptor beta chains from one sample in a study of OX40 agonist ivuxolimab in advanced cancers. Sequencing used immunoSEQ multiplex PCR; TCRdb keeps in-frame clones, though not all of them. The sample has just under 20,000 clones, approximately 80% seen once. The starting material was CD4+ or CD8+ T cells sorted from blood, obtained in a trial of the OX40 agonist ivuxolimab. The receptors here all came from an adult with an advanced solid tumor such as melanoma, head and neck, liver or kidney cancer. Each CDR3 is given with its conserved first and last residue. Fields, in order: J gene, clone size, D gene, CDR3 length, V gene, CDR3 DNA, CDR3 protein. A D gene is named only where the DNA matches it firmly. Only some rows state a clone size, as once, few, many or a class for expanded clones.

TRBJ1-1,NA,TRBD1,13,TRBV6-6,TGTGCCAGCAGTTACCAGGGGGGTACTGAAGCTTTCTTT,CASSYQGGTEAFF
TRBJ1-2,NA,NA,13,TRBV11-2,TGTGCCAGCAGCCAAGGACGCTCGCTAGGCTACACCTTC,CASSQGRSLGYTF
TRBJ2-1,NA,TRBD2,14,TRBV19,TGTGCCAGTGGGACTAGCGGAAGAACCAATGAGCAGTTCTTC,CASGTSGRTNEQFF
TRBJ1-1,NA,NA,12,TRBV5-4,TGTGCCAGCAGCCCCCGGAACACTGAAGCTTTCTTT,CASSPRNTEAFF
TRBJ1-3,NA,TRBD1,17,TRBV10-3,TGTGCCATCAAATCCACTACGGCGACAGGGCCTGGAAACACCATATATTTT,CAIKSTTATGPGNTIYF
TRBJ1-1,NA,NA,14,TRBV7-9,TGTGCCAGCAGCTTAGAACGGGCGGCCACTGAAGCTTTCTTT,CASSLERAATEAFF
TRBJ2-1,NA,NA,14,TRBV27,TGTGCCAGCAGTTTAGACAGTAGCTTTCGAGAGCAGTTCTTC,CASSLDSSFREQFF
TRBJ2-1,NA,NA,16,TRBV5-4,TGTGCCAGCAGCTTTATCGGACGGGGGACCTACAATGAGCAGTTCTTC,CASSFIGRGTYNEQFF
TRBJ1-1,NA,NA,14,TRBV6-5,TGTGCCAGCAGTTACTCGGGTTTCGACACTGAAGCTTTCTTT,CASSYSGFDTEAFF
TRBJ1-1,NA,NA,16,TRBV5-1,TGCGCCAGCAGCCCCCGGACGACGGATCTGAACACTGAAGCTTTCTTT,CASSPRTTDLNTEAFF
TRBJ1-1,NA,TRBD1,14,TRBV28,TGTGCCAGCAGCCTAGGGACAGGGGTCACTGAAGCTTTCTTT,CASSLGTGVTEAFF
TRBJ1-1,NA,NA,15,TRBV7-6,TGTGCCAGCAGCTTGTCAATTGGGGTTGGCACTGAAGCTTTCTTT,CASSLSIGVGTEAFF
TRBJ1-2,NA,NA,14,TRBV2,TGTGCCAGCAAAGGGGGAGGGGTCAACTATGGCTACACCTTC,CASKGGGVNYGYTF
TRBJ2-2,NA,NA,11,TRBV2,TGTGCCAGCAGCTGGTTTGGGGAGCTGTTTTTT,CASSWFGELFF
TRBJ1-1,NA,TRBD1,14,TRBV2,TGTGCCAGCCACTCCGGGACAGTAAACACTGAAGCTTTCTTT,CASHSGTVNTEAFF
TRBJ2-7,few,TRBD2,16,TRBV27,TGTGCCAGCAGTTCCACGGGACTAGCGGGTACCTACGAGCAGTACTTC,CASSSTGLAGTYEQYF
TRBJ2-1,NA,NA,15,TRBV27,TGTGCCAGCAGTTCACAGGGAAAGGGGCGGAATGAGCAGTTCTTC,CASSSQGKGRNEQFF
TRBJ2-2,few,TRBD1,14,TRBV28,TGTGCCAGCAGTTATGGACAGGGGACCGGGGAGCTGTTTTTT,CASSYGQGTGELFF
TRBJ2-2,NA,TRBD1,13,TRBV10-1,TGCGCCAGCAGACACCAGGGGGCGAGGGAGCTGTTTTTT,CASRHQGARELFF
TRBJ2-1,NA,TRBD2,16,TRBV11-2,TGTGCCAGCAGCTTAACAGCGGGAGCCTCCTACAATGAGCAGTTCTTC,CASSLTAGASYNEQFF
TRBJ1-2,NA,NA,16,TRBV6-5,TGTGCCAGCAGTTACCTACGACCGCTTACTAACTATGGCTACACCTTC,CASSYLRPLTNYGYTF
TRBJ1-5,NA,NA,13,TRBV29-1,TGCAGCGTGCGGTTGGGTGGGAATCAGCCCCAGCATTTT,CSVRLGGNQPQHF
TRBJ2-3,NA,TRBD2,18,TRBV28,TGTGCCAGCAGTTCTCTAGGGACTAGCGGGGGAACTACGGCTACGCAGTATTTT,CASSSLGTSGGTTATQYF
TRBJ1-1,NA,NA,14,TRBV29-1,TGCAGCGTCCCCCGGACAGATTTGAACACTGAAGCTTTCTTT,CSVPRTDLNTEAFF
TRBJ1-2,NA,TRBD1,14,TRBV9,TGTGCCAGCAGCGTCCTAGTCACAGGGGCTGGCTACACCTTC,CASSVLVTGAGYTF
TRBJ2-1,NA,NA,15,TRBV6-5,TGTGCCAGCAGGCCCAGCGTGGGCGTAATCAATGAGCAGTTCTTC,CASRPSVGVINEQFF
TRBJ1-5,NA,NA,16,TRBV4-2,TGTGCCAGCAGCCAAGAAGAGGTCGGTAGCAATCAGCCCCAGCATTTT,CASSQEEVGSNQPQHF
TRBJ2-1,NA,TRBD2,19,TRBV7-9,TGTGCCAGCAGCTTAGAGGAGGTAGAGGCGGGGGGCTCCTACAATGAGCAGTTCTTC,CASSLEEVEAGGSYNEQFF